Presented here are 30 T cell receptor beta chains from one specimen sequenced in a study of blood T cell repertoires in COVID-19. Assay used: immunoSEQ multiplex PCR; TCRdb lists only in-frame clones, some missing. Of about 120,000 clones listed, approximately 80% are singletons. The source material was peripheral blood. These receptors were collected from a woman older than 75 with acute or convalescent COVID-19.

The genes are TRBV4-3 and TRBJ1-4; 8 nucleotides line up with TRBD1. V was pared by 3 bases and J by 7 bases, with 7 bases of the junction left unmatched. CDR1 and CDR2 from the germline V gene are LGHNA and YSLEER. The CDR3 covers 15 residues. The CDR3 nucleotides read TGCGCCAGCAGCCAGCTGACAGGGGAGTCTGAAAAACTGTTTTTT. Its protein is CASSQLTGESEKLFF.

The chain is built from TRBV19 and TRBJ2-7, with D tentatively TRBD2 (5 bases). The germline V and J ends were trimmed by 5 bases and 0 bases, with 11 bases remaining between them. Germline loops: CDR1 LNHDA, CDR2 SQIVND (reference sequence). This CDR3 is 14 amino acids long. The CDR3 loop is CASSGQRSSYEQYF. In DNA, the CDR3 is TGTGCCAGTAGTGGCCAGCGGAGCTCCTACGAGCAGTACTTC.

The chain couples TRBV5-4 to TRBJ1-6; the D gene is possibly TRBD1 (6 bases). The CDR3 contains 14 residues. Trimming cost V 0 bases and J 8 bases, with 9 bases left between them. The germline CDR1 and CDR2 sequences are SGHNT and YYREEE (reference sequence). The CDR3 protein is CASSLDRDHSPLHF. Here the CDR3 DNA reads TGTGCCAGCAGCTTGGACAGGGATCATTCACCCCTCCACTTT. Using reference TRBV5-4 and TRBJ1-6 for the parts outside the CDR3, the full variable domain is ETGVTQSPTHLIKTRGQQVTLRCSSQSGHNTVSWYQQALGQGPQFIFQYYREEENGRGNFPPRFSGLQFPNYSSELNVNALELDDSALYLCASSLDRDHSPLHFGNGTRLTVT.

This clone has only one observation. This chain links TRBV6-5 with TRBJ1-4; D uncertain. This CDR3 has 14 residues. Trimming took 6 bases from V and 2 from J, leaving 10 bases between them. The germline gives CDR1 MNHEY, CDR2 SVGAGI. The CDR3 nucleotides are TGTGCCAGCAGACTTACCTTGACTAATGAAAAACTGTTTTTT. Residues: CASRLTLTNEKLFF.

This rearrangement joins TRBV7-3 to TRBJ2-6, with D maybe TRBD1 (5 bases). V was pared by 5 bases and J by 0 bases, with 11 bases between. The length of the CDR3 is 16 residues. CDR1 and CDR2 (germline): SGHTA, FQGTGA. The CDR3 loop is CASSVSQVSGANVLTF. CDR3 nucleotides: TGTGCCAGCAGCGTCTCACAGGTCTCTGGGGCCAACGTCCTGACTTTC.

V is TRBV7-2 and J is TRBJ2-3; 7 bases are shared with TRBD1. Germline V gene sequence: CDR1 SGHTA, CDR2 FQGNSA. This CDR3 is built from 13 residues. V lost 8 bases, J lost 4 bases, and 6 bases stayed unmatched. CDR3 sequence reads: CASGRQGADTQYF. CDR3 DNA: TGTGCCAGCGGACGACAGGGAGCAGATACGCAGTATTTT.

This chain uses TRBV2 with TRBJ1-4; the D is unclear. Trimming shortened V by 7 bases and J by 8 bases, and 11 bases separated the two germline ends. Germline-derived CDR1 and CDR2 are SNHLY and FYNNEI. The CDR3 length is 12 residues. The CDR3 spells CASISTGEKLFF. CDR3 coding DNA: TGTGCCAGCATCTCAACGGGGGAAAAACTGTTTTTT.

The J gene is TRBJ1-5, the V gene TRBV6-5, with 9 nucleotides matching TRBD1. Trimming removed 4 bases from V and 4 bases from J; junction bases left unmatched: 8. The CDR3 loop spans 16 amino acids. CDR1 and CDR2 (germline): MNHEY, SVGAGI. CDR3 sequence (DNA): TGTGCCAGCAGTTCCGCCGGGACAGGGAATAATCAGCCCCAGCATTTT. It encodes CASSSAGTGNNQPQHF.

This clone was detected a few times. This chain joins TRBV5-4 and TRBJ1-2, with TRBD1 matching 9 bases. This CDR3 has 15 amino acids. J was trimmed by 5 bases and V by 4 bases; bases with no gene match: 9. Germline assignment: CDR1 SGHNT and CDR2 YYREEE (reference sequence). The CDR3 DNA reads TGTGCCAGCAGCGGTACAGGGGGCCAGTTATATGGCTACACCTTC. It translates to CASSGTGGQLYGYTF. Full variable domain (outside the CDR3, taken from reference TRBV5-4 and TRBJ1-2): ETGVTQSPTHLIKTRGQQVTLRCSSQSGHNTVSWYQQALGQGPQFIFQYYREEENGRGNFPPRFSGLQFPNYSSELNVNALELDDSALYLCASSGTGGQLYGYTFGSGTRLTVV.

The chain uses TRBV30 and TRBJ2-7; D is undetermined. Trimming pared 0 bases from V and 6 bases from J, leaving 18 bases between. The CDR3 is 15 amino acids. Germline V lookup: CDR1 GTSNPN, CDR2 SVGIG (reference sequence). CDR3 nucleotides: TGTGCCTGGAGTGTCCCAATGGAGTTCTCGGGCGAGCAGTACTTC. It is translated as CAWSVPMEFSGEQYF.

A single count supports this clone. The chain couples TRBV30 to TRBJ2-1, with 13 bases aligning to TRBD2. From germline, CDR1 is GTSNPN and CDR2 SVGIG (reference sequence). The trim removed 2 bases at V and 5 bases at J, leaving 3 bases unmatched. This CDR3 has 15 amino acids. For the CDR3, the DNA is TGTGCCTGGAGTACGGGACTAGCGGGGAACAATGAGCAGTTCTTC. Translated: CAWSTGLAGNNEQFF.

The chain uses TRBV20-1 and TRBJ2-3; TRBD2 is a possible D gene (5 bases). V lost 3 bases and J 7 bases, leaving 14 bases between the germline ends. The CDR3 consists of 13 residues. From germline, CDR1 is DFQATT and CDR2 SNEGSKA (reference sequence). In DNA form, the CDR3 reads TGCAGTGCTAGTGTGGGAGCGGCGAATACGCAGTATTTT. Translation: CSASVGAANTQYF.

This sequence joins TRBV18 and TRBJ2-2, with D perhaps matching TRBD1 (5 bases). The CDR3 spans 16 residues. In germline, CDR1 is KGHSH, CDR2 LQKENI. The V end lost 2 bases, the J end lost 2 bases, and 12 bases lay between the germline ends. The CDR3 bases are TGTGCCAGCTCACCATCAGGGCGGCCTAACACCGGGGAGCTGTTTTTT. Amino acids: CASSPSGRPNTGELFF.

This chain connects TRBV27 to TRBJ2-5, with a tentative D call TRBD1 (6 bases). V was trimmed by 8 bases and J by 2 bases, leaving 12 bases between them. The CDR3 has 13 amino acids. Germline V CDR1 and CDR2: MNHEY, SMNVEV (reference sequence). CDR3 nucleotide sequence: TGTGCCAGCGCCCGGGACATACAAGAGACCCAGTACTTC. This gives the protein CASARDIQETQYF.

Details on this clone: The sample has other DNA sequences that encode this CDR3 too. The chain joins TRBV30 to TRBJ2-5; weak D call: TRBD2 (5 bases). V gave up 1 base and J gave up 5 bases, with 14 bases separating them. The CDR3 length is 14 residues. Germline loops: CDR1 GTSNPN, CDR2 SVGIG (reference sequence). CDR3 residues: CAWSAGLAGETQYF. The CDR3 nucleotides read TGTGCCTGGAGTGCAGGTCTAGCTGGGGAGACCCAGTACTTC. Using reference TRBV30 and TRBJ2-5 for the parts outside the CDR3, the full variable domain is SQTIHQWPATLVQPVGSPLSLECTVEGTSNPNLYWYRQAAGRGLQLLFYSVGIGQISSEVPQNLSASRPQDRQFILSSKKLLLSDSGFYLCAWSAGLAGETQYFGPGTRLLVL.

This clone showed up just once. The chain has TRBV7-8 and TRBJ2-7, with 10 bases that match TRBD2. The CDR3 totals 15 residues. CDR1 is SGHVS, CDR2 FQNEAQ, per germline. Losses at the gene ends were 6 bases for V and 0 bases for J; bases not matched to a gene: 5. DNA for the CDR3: TGTGCCAGCAGTCGGACTAGCGGTAGCTCCTACGAGCAGTACTTC. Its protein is CASSRTSGSSYEQYF.

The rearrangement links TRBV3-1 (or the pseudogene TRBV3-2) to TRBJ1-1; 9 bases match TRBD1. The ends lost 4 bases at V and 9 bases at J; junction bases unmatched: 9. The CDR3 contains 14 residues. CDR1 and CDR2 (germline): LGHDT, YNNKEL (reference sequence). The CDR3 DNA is TGTGCCAGCAGCCCGGGACAGGGAATGGAAAAAGCTTTCTTT. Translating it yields CASSPGQGMEKAFF.

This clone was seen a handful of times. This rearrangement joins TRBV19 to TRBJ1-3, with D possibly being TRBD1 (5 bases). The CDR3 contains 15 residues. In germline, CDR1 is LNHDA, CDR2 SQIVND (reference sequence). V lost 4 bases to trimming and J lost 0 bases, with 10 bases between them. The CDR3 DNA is TGTGCCAGTAGTAACCAGGGACTCTCTGGAAACACCATATATTTT. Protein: CASSNQGLSGNTIYF.

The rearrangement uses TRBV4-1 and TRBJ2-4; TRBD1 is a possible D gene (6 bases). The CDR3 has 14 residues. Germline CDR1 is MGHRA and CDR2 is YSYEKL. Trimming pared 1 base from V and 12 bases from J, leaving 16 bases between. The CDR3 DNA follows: TGCGCCAGCAGCCAAGCCGGGACAAGGACGGCTCAGTACTTC. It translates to CASSQAGTRTAQYF.

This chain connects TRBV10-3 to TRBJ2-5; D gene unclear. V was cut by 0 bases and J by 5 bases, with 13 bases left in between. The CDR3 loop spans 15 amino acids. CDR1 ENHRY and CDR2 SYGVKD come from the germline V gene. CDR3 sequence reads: CAISESDISRETQYF. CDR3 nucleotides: TGTGCCATCAGTGAGTCCGACATCAGTAGGGAGACCCAGTACTTC.

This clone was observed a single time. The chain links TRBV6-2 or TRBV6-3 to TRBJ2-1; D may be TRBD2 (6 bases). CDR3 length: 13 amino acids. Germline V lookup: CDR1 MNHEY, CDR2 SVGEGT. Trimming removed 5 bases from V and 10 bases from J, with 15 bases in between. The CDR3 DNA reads TGTGCCAGCAGTAAGACCCTAGCGATAGAGCAGTTCTTC. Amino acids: CASSKTLAIEQFF.

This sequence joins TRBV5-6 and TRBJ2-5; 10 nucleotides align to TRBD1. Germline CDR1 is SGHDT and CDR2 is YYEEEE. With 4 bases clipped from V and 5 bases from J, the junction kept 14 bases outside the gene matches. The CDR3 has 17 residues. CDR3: CASSGYPQTGGAETQYF. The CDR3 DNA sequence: TGTGCCAGCAGCGGTTACCCTCAGACAGGGGGCGCGGAGACCCAGTACTTC.

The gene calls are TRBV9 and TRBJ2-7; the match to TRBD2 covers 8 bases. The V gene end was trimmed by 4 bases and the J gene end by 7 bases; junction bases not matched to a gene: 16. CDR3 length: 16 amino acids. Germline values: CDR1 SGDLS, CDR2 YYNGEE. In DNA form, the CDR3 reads TGTGCCAGCAGCCTCAATCCCGGACTAGCCCGGGGAGAGCAGTACTTC. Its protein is CASSLNPGLARGEQYF.

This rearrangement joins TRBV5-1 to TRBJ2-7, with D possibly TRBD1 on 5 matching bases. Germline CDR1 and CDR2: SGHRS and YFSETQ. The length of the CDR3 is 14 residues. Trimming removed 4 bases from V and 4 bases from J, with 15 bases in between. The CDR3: CASSPDSPRYEQYF. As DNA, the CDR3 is TGCGCCAGCAGCCCTGACAGCCCTCGGTACGAGCAGTACTTC.

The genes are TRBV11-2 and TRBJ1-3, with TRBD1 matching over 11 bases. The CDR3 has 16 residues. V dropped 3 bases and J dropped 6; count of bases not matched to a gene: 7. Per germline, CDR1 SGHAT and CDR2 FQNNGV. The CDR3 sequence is CASSFSGQGAANTIYF. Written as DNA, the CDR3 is TGTGCCAGCAGCTTCTCCGGACAGGGGGCCGCAAACACCATATATTTT. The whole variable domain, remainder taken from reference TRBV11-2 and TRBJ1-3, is EAGVAQSPRYKIIEKRQSVAFWCNPISGHATLYWYQQILGQGPKLLIQFQNNGVVDDSQLPKDRFSAERLKGVDSTLKIQPAKLEDSAVYLCASSFSGQGAANTIYFGEGSWLTVV.

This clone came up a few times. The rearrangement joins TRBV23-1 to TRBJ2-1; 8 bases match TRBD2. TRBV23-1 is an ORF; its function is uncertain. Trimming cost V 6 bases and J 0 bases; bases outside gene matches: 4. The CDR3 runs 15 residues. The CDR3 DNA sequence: TGCGCCAGCAGAGGGCGGGAGGACTCCTACAATGAGCAGTTCTTC. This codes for CASRGREDSYNEQFF.

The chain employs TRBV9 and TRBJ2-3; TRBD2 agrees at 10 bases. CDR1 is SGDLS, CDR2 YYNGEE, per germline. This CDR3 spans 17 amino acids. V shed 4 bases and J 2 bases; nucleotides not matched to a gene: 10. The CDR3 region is CASSSIAGGGNTDTQYF. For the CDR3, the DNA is TGTGCCAGCAGCAGTATAGCGGGAGGCGGCAACACAGATACGCAGTATTTT. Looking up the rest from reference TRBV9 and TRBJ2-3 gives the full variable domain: DSGVTQTPKHLITATGQRVTLRCSPRSGDLSVYWYQQSLDQGLQFLIQYYNGEERAKGNILERFSAQQFPDLHSELNLSSLELGDSALYFCASSSIAGGGNTDTQYFGPGTRLTVL.

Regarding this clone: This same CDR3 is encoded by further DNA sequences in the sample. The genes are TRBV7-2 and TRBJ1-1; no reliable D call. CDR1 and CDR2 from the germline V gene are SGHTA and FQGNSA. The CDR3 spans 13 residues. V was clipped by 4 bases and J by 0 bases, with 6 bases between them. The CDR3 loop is CASSYSMNTEAFF. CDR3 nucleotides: TGTGCCAGCAGCTACAGCATGAACACTGAAGCTTTCTTT.

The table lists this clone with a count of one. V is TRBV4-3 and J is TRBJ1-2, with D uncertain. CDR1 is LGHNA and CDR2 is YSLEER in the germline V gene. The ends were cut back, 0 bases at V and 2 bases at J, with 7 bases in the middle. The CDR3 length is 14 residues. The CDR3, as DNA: TGCGCCAGCAGCCAAGATGCGGGGAACTATGGCTACACCTTC. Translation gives CASSQDAGNYGYTF.

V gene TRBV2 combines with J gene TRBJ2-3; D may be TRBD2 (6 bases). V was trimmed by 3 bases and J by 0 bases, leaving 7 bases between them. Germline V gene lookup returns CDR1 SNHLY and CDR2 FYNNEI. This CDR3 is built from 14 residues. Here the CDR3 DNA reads TGTGCCAGCAGTGAGCTAGCGAGCACAGATACGCAGTATTTT. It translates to CASSELASTDTQYF.